Listed below are T cell receptor beta chains from one sample, sequenced in a study of blood T cell repertoires in COVID-19. The protocol was immunoSEQ multiplex PCR, while the TCRdb copy is restricted to in-frame clones and leaves out a portion. The sample has around 300,000 clones, roughly nine tenths seen once. Source material: peripheral blood. The receptors derive from a woman in her 40s who had recovered from COVID-19. The CDR3 runs from the conserved cysteine through the conserved F or W. The D gene is left open where the match is weak. Size is stated for part of the rows, as once, few or many counts, or as a class when the clone is expanded.

clone size: .
CDR3 length: 15
J gene: TRBJ2-7
D gene: TRBD2
V gene: TRBV7-2
CDR3 DNA: TGTGCCAGCAGCTTAATGGCGGGAGGGCCCTACGAGCAGTACTTC
CDR3 protein: CASSLMAGGPYEQYF

clone size: once
CDR3 length: 12
J gene: TRBJ2-3
D gene: .
V gene: TRBV2
CDR3 DNA: TGTGCCAGCAGTGAACAGGGAAATACGCAGTATTTT
CDR3 protein: CASSEQGNTQYF

clone size: .
CDR3 length: 15
J gene: TRBJ1-6
D gene: TRBD1
V gene: TRBV7-3
CDR3 DNA: TGTGCCAGCAGCGAAACGGGACAGGGGAATTCACCCCTCCACTTT
CDR3 protein: CASSETGQGNSPLHF

clone size: .
CDR3 length: 12
J gene: TRBJ2-1
D gene: TRBD1
V gene: TRBV6-5
CDR3 DNA: TGTGCCAGCAGTACCACCGGGACAGGCCAGTTCTTC
CDR3 protein: CASSTTGTGQFF

clone size: .
CDR3 length: 18
J gene: TRBJ2-2
D gene: .
V gene: TRBV21-1
CDR3 DNA: TGTGCCAGCAGCGCCCAAATCCTTGACAGGCCGAACACCGGGGAGCTGTTTTTT
CDR3 protein: CASSAQILDRPNTGELFF

clone size: .
CDR3 length: 20
J gene: TRBJ2-7
D gene: TRBD2
V gene: TRBV2
CDR3 DNA: TGTGCCAGCAGTGAAGTTTTCCGGATGTCAGCGGGAGGGGGGTTCTACGAGCAGTACTTC
CDR3 protein: CASSEVFRMSAGGGFYEQYF

clone size: once
CDR3 length: 15
J gene: TRBJ1-5
D gene: .
V gene: TRBV19
CDR3 DNA: TGTGCCAGTAACATTTGGGGGGTTGGCAATCAGCCCCAGCATTTT
CDR3 protein: CASNIWGVGNQPQHF

clone size: .
CDR3 length: 16
J gene: TRBJ2-1
D gene: TRBD2
V gene: TRBV6-5
CDR3 DNA: TGTGCCAGCAGTTATGGGACTAGCGGTGCCTACAATGAGCAGTTCTTC
CDR3 protein: CASSYGTSGAYNEQFF

clone size: .
CDR3 length: 15
J gene: TRBJ2-1
D gene: .
V gene: TRBV15
CDR3 DNA: TGTGCCACCAGCAGAGATTACCAGGGGCCGAACAATGAGTTCTTC
CDR3 protein: CATSRDYQGPNNEFF

clone size: once
CDR3 length: 14
J gene: TRBJ2-5
D gene: TRBD2
V gene: TRBV5-1
CDR3 DNA: TGCGCCAGCAGTCCGGGAGGAGGGGAAGAGACCCAGTACTTC
CDR3 protein: CASSPGGGEETQYF

clone size: .
CDR3 length: 13
J gene: TRBJ1-4
D gene: .
V gene: TRBV6-6
CDR3 DNA: TGTGCCAGCAGTAATCAGGACCGGGGGAAACTGTTTTTT
CDR3 protein: CASSNQDRGKLFF

clone size: .
CDR3 length: 17
J gene: TRBJ2-2
D gene: TRBD2
V gene: TRBV13
CDR3 DNA: TGTGCCAGCAGCTTAGGCCACACTAGCGGGAGTGGCGGGGAGCTGTTTTTT
CDR3 protein: CASSLGHTSGSGGELFF

clone size: .
CDR3 length: 12
J gene: TRBJ1-4
D gene: .
V gene: TRBV7-8
CDR3 DNA: TGTGCCAGCAGCCCAGGTCGTGAAAAACTGTTTTTT
CDR3 protein: CASSPGREKLFF

clone size: .
CDR3 length: 15
J gene: TRBJ2-7
D gene: TRBD2
V gene: TRBV6-5
CDR3 DNA: TGTGCCAGCAGAAGGGTGACTAGCGCCTCCTACGAGCAGTACTTC
CDR3 protein: CASRRVTSASYEQYF

clone size: .
CDR3 length: 20
J gene: TRBJ2-3
D gene: .
V gene: TRBV27
CDR3 DNA: TGTGCCAGCAGTTTAAGGCCCGACAGGCTTAAACCCTCGATTGCAGATACGCAGTATTTT
CDR3 protein: CASSLRPDRLKPSIADTQYF

clone size: .
CDR3 length: 16
J gene: TRBJ2-3
D gene: TRBD2
V gene: TRBV7-9
CDR3 DNA: TGTGCCAGCAGCTTAGTTCTTAGCGGGAGCACAGATACGCAGTATTTT
CDR3 protein: CASSLVLSGSTDTQYF

clone size: .
CDR3 length: 14
J gene: TRBJ2-1
D gene: TRBD2
V gene: TRBV18
CDR3 DNA: TGTGCCAGCTCACCGGCTAGCGGGACCAATGAGCAGTTCTTC
CDR3 protein: CASSPASGTNEQFF

clone size: .
CDR3 length: 13
J gene: TRBJ1-2
D gene: .
V gene: TRBV5-1
CDR3 DNA: TGCGCCAGCAGCACGGACGGAGGCTATGGCTACACCTTC
CDR3 protein: CASSTDGGYGYTF